This T cell receptor beta chain was identified during a study of blood T cell repertoires in COVID-19. Across the study: From T cells, B-cell-depleted T cells, or PBMCs came the material, which was cDNA or gDNA.

Per the original data handling: Estimation of nucleated cell counts relied on the amplification of reference gene primers. Some clones are missing from TCRdb's copy, which holds only in-frame ones; the method was immunoSEQ multiplex PCR. V and J calls and clone size are those listed in that table; D and trimming were worked out from the DNA. This sample yields around 210,000 clones, of which roughly nine tenths are seen a single time; about 8.1% belongs to the top ten. CDR3 size: 14 residues. V lost 3 bases and J 7 bases, leaving 12 bases between the germline ends. The V gene's germline CDR1 is SEHNR and CDR2 FQNEAQ (reference sequence). Categorization into cohorts depended on clinical history that participants reported. Recovered status applied to Cohort 3 donors who had two consecutive negative PCRs. It also applied to those with clearance or with symptom resolution.

The gene calls are TRBV7-9 and TRBJ2-2, with D possibly TRBD1 on 6 matching bases. The sequencing input was PBMCs or T cells enriched from blood (not recorded which). The receptor's source is a woman between 18 and 29 years old who had recovered from COVID-19. CDR3 amino acids: CASSFWGLHGELFF. DNA for the CDR3: TGTGCCAGCAGCTTTTGGGGGCTACACGGGGAGCTGTTTTTT.